The 11 T cell receptor beta chains below come from one sample, sequenced in a study of post-analysis software for immune sequencing data. Each TCR beta cDNA library carried unique molecular identifiers. From the PCR reads, TCRdb called clonotypes with MiXCR, one entry per CDR3 protein. Of more than 450,000 distinct CDR3 sequences listed, approximately 34% are singletons. The antigens of these receptors remain unknown. Study findings and constraints: Patients showed TRBV5-6, TRBV5-1 and TRBV20-1 among five TRBV segments more frequent than in controls.

Sequencing input: blood. The receptors originated from a girl aged 2-17 years with multiple sclerosis.

The chain has TRBV7-9 and TRBJ2-1, with TRBD2 identical over 8 bases. The V gene's germline CDR1 is SEHNR and CDR2 FQNEAQ (reference sequence). The CDR3 is 18 amino acids. Losses at the gene ends were 4 bases for V and 0 bases for J; bases not matched to a gene: 11. The CDR3 is CASSSDGGAGVSYNEQFF. In DNA, the CDR3 is TGTGCCAGCAGCTCAGATGGGGGAGCGGGGGTCTCCTACAATGAGCAGTTCTTC.

This clonotype was found a few times. This chain connects TRBV7-6 to TRBJ1-6; D uncertain. Trimming left V 1 base short and J 5 bases short, with 9 bases between. The CDR3 length is 15 residues. Germline V gene data show CDR1 as SGHVS and CDR2 as FNYEAQ. The CDR3 nucleotides read TGTGCCAGCAGCTTAGTCGCCGGGGATAATTCACCCCTCCACTTT. This sequence encodes CASSLVAGDNSPLHF.

The gene calls are TRBV7-9 and TRBJ2-3; D uncertain. CDR1 and CDR2 from the germline V gene are SEHNR and FQNEAQ (reference sequence). The CDR3 loop spans 11 amino acids. The V and J ends lost 1 base and 8 bases respectively, with 4 bases between them. The CDR3: CASSLESTQYF. The CDR3 nucleotides read TGTGCCAGCAGCTTAGAGTCTACGCAGTATTTT.

V usage is TRBV20-1 and J usage is TRBJ1-1; D is ambiguous. There are 12 residues in the CDR3. The germline V and J ends were trimmed by 6 bases and 4 bases, with 12 bases remaining between them. Germline CDR1 and CDR2: DFQATT and SNEGSKA (reference sequence). The CDR3 here is CSAQGVGTEAFF. For the CDR3, the DNA is TGCAGTGCACAAGGAGTGGGCACTGAAGCTTTCTTT.

The V and J genes are TRBV18 and TRBJ2-3; TRBD1 might be the D (8 bases). Germline values: CDR1 KGHSH, CDR2 LQKENI. V was trimmed by 4 bases and J by 1 base, leaving 21 bases between them. The CDR3 consists of 18 residues. This chain's CDR3 is CASSLRRGPGGGTDTQYF. The CDR3 DNA reads TGTGCCAGCTCACTCCGCAGGGGGCCGGGAGGAGGCACAGATACGCAGTATTTT. The whole variable domain, remainder taken from reference TRBV18 and TRBJ2-3, is NAGVMQNPRHLVRRRGQEARLRCSPMKGHSHVYWYRQLPEEGLKFMVYLQKENIIDESGMPKERFSAEFPKEGPSILRIQQVVRGDSAAYFCASSLRRGPGGGTDTQYFGPGTRLTVL.

The V call is TRBV20-1, the J call TRBJ2-3, with a weak D call TRBD1 (7 bases). The CDR3 sequence is 16 residues long. The V end lost 2 bases, the J end lost 4 bases, and 19 bases lay between the germline ends. Germline V lookup: CDR1 DFQATT, CDR2 SNEGSKA (reference sequence). The CDR3 protein is CSARILSSDRADTQYF. The CDR3 nucleotides read TGCAGTGCTAGAATTCTTTCTAGCGACAGGGCAGATACGCAGTATTTT.

The table lists this clonotype with a count of one. V is TRBV15 and J is TRBJ2-3, with 8 bases fitting TRBD1. V lost 3 bases to trimming and J lost 1 base; unmatched junction nucleotides: 0. In germline, CDR1 is LNHNV, CDR2 YYDKDF (reference sequence). The CDR3 has 14 residues. CDR3 in amino acids: CATSRDRGTDTQYF. The CDR3 nucleotides are TGTGCCACCAGCAGGGACAGGGGCACAGATACGCAGTATTTT.

The rearrangement links TRBV5-1 to TRBJ1-1; TRBD1 is a possible D gene (5 bases). Germline CDR1 SGHRS, CDR2 YFSETQ. Trimming took off 3 bases at V and 6 bases at J, with 15 bases between the two ends. This CDR3 spans 14 amino acids. The CDR3 bases are TGCGCCAGCAGCTGGAGGGATGGGGCTGCTGAAGCTTTCTTT. It encodes CASSWRDGAAEAFF.

As for this clonotype: A much larger clone differs by one base, so this may be a read error. CDR3 loop: CASSYPSRGQGEQYF. CDR3 nucleotide sequence: TGTGCCAGCAGTTACCCGAGTAGAGGGCAGGGTGAGCAGTACTTC. The J gene is TRBJ2-7, the V gene TRBV6-5; D possibly matches TRBD1 or TRBD2 (5 bases each). V was clipped by 2 bases and J by 7 bases, with 18 bases between them. The CDR3 runs to 15 residues. CDR1 is MNHEY and CDR2 is SVGAGI in the germline V gene.

The chain carries TRBV4-2 and TRBJ2-3, with TRBD2 identical over 8 bases. V dropped 6 bases and J dropped 2; count of bases not matched to a gene: 10. The germline V gene encodes CDR1 LGHNA and CDR2 YNFKEQ. The CDR3 contains 16 residues. CDR3: CASRRAGDLTTDTQYF. For the CDR3, the DNA is TGTGCCAGCAGGCGAGCGGGGGACCTAACCACAGATACGCAGTATTTT.

This chain joins TRBV29-1 and TRBJ1-1; D not certain. CDR1 is SQVTM and CDR2 is ANQGSEA in the germline V gene. V was trimmed by 5 bases and J by 4 bases, leaving 8 bases between them. The CDR3 spans 11 residues. CDR3 residues: CSVRVVTEAFF. The CDR3 DNA follows: TGCAGCGTTCGGGTAGTCACTGAAGCTTTCTTT.